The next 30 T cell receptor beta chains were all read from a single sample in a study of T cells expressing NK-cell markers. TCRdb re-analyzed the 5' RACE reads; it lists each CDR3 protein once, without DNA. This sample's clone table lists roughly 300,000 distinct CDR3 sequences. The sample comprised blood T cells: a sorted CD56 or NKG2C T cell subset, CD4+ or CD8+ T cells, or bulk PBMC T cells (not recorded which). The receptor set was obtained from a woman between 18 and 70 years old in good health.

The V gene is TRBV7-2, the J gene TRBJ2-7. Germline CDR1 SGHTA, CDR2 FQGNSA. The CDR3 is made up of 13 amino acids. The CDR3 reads CASSLDMTYEQYF.

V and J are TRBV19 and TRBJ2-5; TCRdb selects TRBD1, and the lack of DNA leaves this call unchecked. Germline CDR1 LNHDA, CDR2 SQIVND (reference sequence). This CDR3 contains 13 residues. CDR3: CASCRDSSETQYF.

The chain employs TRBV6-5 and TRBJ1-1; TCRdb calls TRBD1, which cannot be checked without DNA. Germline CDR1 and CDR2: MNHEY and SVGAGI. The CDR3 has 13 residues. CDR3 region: CASSYAGDTEAFF.

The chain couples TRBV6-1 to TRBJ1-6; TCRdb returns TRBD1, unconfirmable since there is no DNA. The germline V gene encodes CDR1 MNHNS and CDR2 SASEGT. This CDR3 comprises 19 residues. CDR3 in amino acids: CASTRGQGALGSYNSPLHF.

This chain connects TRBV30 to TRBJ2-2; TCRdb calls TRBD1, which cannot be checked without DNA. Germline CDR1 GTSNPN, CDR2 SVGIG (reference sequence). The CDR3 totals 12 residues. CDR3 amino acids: CAWQGGPGELFF.

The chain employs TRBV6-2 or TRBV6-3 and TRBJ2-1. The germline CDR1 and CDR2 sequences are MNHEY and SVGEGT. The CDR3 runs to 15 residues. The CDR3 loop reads CASSYSDRAYNEQFF.

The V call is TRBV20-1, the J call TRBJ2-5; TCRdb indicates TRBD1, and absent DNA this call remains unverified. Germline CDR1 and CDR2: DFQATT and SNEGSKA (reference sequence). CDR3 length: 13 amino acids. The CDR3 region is CSARRDRTETQYF.

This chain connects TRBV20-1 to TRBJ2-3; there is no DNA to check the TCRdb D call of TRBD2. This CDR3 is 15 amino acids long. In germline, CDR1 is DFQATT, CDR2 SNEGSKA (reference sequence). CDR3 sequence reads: CSARNARDSTDTQYF.

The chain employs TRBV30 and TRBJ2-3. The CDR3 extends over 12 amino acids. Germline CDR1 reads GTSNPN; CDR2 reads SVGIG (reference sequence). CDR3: CACGTSRDTQYF.

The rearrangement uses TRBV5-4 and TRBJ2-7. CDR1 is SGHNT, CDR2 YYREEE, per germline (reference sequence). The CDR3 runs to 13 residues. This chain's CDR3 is CASSWDRAYEQYF.

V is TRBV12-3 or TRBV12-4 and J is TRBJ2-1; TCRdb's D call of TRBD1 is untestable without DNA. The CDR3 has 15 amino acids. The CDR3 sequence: CASSLGGTGYNEQFF.

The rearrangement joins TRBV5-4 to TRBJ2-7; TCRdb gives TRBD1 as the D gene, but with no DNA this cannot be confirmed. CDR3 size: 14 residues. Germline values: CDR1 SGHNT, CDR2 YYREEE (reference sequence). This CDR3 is CASSSGQWNYEQYF.

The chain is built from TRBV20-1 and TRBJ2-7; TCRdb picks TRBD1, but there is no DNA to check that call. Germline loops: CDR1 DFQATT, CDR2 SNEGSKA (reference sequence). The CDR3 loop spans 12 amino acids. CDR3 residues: CSARQDSYEQYF.

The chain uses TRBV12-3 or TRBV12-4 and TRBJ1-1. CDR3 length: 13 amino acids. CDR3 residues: CASSLRENTEAFF.

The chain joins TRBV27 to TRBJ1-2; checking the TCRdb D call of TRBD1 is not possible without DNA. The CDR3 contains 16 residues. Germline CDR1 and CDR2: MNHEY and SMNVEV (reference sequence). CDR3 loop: CASSRTRQGGNYGYTF.

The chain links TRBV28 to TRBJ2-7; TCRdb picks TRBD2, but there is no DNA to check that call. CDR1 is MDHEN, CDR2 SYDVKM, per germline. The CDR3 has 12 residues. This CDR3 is CASSSGSEGQYF.

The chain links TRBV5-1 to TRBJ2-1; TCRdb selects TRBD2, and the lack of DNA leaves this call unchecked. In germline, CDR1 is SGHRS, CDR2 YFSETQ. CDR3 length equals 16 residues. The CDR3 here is CASSLFVGGGGVEQFF.

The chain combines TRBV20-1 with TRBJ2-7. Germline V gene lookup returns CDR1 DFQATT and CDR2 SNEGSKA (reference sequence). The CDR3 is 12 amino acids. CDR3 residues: CSARVRDHEQYF.

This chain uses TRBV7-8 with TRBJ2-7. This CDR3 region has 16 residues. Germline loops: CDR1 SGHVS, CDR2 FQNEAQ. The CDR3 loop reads CASSLASTMGYNEQYF. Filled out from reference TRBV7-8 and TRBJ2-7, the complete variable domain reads GAGVSQSPRYKVAKRGQDVALRCDPISGHVSLFWYQQALGQGPEFLTYFQNEAQLDKSGLPSDRFFAERPEGSVSTLKIQRTQQEDSAVYLCASSLASTMGYNEQYFGPGTRLTVT.

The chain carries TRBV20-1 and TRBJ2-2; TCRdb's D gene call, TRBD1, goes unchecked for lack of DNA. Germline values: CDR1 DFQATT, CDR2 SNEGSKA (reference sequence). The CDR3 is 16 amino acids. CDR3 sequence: CSARDFGQGRGGELFF.

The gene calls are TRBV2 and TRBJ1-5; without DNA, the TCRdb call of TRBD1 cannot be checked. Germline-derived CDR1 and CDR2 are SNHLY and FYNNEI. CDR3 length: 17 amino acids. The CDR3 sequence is CASNRDRLIHSNQPQHF.

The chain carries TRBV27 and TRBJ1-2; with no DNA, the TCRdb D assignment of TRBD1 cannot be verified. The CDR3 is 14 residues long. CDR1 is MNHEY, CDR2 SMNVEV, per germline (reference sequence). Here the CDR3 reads CASKAQGRDYGYTF.

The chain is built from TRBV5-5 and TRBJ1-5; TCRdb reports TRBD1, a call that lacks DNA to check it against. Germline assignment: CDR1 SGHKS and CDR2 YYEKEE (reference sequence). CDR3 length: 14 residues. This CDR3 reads CASSGDRGHQPQHF. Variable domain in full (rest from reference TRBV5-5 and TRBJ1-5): DAGVTQSPTHLIKTRGQQVTLRCSPISGHKSVSWYQQVLGQGPQFIFQYYEKEERGRGNFPDRFSARQFPNYSSELNVNALLLGDSALYLCASSGDRGHQPQHFGDGTRLSIL.

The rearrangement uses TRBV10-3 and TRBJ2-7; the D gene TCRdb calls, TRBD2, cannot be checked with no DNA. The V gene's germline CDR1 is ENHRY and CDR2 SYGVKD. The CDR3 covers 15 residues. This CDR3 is CAITLSGTSSYEQYF.

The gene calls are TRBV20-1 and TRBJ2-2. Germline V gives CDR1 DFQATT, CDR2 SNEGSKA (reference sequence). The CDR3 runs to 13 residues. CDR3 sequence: CSARGGNTGELFF.

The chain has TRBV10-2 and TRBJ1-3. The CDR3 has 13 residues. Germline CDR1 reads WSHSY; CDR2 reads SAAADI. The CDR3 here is CASSLDSGNTIYF.

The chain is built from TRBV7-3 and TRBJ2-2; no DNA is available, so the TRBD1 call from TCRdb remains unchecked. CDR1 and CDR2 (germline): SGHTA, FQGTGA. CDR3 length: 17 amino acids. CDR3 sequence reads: CASSLMGQGANTGELFF.

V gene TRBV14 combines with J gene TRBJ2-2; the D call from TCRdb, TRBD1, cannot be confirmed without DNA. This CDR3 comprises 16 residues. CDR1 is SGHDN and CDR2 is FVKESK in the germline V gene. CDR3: CASSQDLPVAVGELFF.

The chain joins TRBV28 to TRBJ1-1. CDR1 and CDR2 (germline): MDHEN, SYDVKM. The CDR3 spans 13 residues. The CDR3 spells CASSSRGGSEAFF.

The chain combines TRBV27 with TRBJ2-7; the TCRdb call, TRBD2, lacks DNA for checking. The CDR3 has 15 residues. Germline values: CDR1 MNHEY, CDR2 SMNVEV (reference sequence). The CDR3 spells CASSLTSGTSYEQYF.